The 27 T cell receptor beta chains below come from one sample, sequenced in a study of PD-1 blockade in classical Hodgkin lymphoma. Using immunoSEQ multiplex PCR, the repertoire was profiled, and TCRdb retains in-frame clones only, with some absent. The sample lists roughly 24,000 clones; around 80% were seen once. Relapses following autologous stem cell transplantation were seen in all patients, with brentuximab vedotin exposure varying. This sample comprised peripheral blood mononuclear cells (PBMCs), obtained before the second cycle of nivolumab. All receptors come from a human donor with classical Hodgkin lymphoma.

The chain carries TRBV6-1 and TRBJ2-3; D unresolved. This CDR3 spans 11 amino acids. Looked up from germline, CDR1 is MNHNS and CDR2 is SASEGT. The V end was cut by 10 bases, the J end by 1 base, with 6 bases between. The CDR3 spells CATSRTDTQYF. DNA of the CDR3: TGTGCCACATCCCGCACAGATACGCAGTATTTT.

The rearrangement links TRBV6-6 to TRBJ2-7; D is unclear. V was clipped by 1 base and J by 4 bases, with 8 bases between them. Germline-derived CDR1 and CDR2 are MNHNY and SVGAGI (reference sequence). The CDR3 runs to 13 residues. The CDR3 DNA is TGTGCCAGCAGTTACTTCGAAGGATACGAGCAGTACTTC. As protein: CASSYFEGYEQYF.

This chain links TRBV29-1 with TRBJ2-1; 7 nucleotides align to TRBD2. This CDR3 region has 15 residues. The trim removed 7 bases at V and 4 bases at J, leaving 13 bases unmatched. Germline CDR1 SQVTM, CDR2 ANQGSEA. This CDR3 is CSAGSPAGTYNEQFF. In DNA, the CDR3 is TGCAGCGCTGGAAGTCCAGCGGGGACTTACAATGAGCAGTTCTTC.

This sequence joins TRBV28 and TRBJ2-7; D is tentatively TRBD1 or TRBD2 (5 bases each). The CDR3 loop spans 16 amino acids. V gave up 5 bases and J gave up 2 bases, with 19 bases separating them. The germline CDR1 and CDR2 sequences are MDHEN and SYDVKM. Written as DNA, the CDR3 is TGTGCCAGCAGTCAGGGCGGGCTTACTACGACCTACGAGCAGTACTTC. Residues: CASSQGGLTTTYEQYF.

The chain is built from TRBV10-3 and TRBJ2-7, with TRBD2 as a possible D gene (5 bases). There are 12 residues in the CDR3. Trimming removed 5 bases at V and 6 bases at J, with 11 bases between. CDR1 and CDR2 (germline): ENHRY, SYGVKD. CDR3 DNA sequence: TGTGCCATCAGTTCAGGTCGGGGCGAGCAGTACTTC. Amino acids: CAISSGRGEQYF.

This sequence joins TRBV27 and TRBJ2-7; TRBD2 matches 7 bases. Losses at the gene ends were 2 bases for V and 4 bases for J; bases not matched to a gene: 5. Germline V gene data show CDR1 as MNHEY and CDR2 as SMNVEV (reference sequence). This CDR3 region has 14 residues. CDR3 bases: TGTGCCAGCAGTTTAGCGGGAGTGGGGTACGAGCAGTACTTC. Residues: CASSLAGVGYEQYF.

The chain is built from TRBV6-1 and TRBJ1-2; D gene unclear. CDR3 length: 14 residues. With 4 bases removed from V and 4 bases from J, the gap between germline ends came to 13 bases. Per the germline V gene, CDR1 is MNHNS and CDR2 is SASEGT. The CDR3: CASSVFQQLYGYTF. The CDR3 nucleotides read TGTGCCAGCAGTGTTTTCCAGCAACTCTATGGCTACACCTTC.

This clone was counted between two and nine times. The rearrangement uses TRBV1 and TRBJ1-3; the listed D gene, TRBD1, was not tested against the DNA. TRBV1 is a pseudogene segment. The CDR3 has 17 residues. CDR3 loop: CTSSQVDRGETGNTIYF. CDR3 DNA sequence: TGCACCAGCAGCCAGGTGGACAGGGGAGAAACTGGAAACACCATATATTTT.

This clone was seen only a few times. V usage is TRBV5-8 and J usage is TRBJ2-1; D perhaps matches TRBD2 (6 bases). Germline assignment: CDR1 SGHTS and CDR2 YDEGEE. V lost 4 bases, J lost 2 bases, and 13 bases lay in between. This CDR3 has 15 residues. CDR3 sequence: CASSSSGGAYNEQFF. CDR3 nucleotides: TGTGCCAGCAGCAGTAGCGGAGGAGCCTACAATGAGCAGTTCTTC.

This clone has just a few counts. The J gene is TRBJ1-4, the V gene TRBV7-6; maybe TRBD1 (6 bases). CDR1 is SGHVS and CDR2 is FNYEAQ in the germline V gene. The CDR3 consists of 17 residues. Deletions cut 5 bases from V and 5 bases from J, with 21 bases between. CDR3 DNA: TGTGCCAGCAGCGTATTCTCTAGGGGGGCAGAGAATGAAAAACTGTTTTTT. Its protein product is CASSVFSRGAENEKLFF. Looking up the rest from reference TRBV7-6 and TRBJ1-4 gives the full variable domain: GAGVSQSPRYKVTKRGQDVALRCDPISGHVSLYWYRQALGQGPEFLTYFNYEAQQDKSGLPNDRFSAERPEGSISTLTIQRTEQRDSAMYRCASSVFSRGAENEKLFFGSGTQLSVL.

The gene calls are TRBV25-1 and TRBJ1-6; TRBD1 is a possible D gene (5 bases). The V gene's germline CDR1 is MGHDK and CDR2 SYGVNS. This CDR3 contains 14 residues. Trimming stripped 3 bases from V and 9 bases from J, with 12 bases between. This CDR3 is CASSDTGGTSPLHF. The CDR3 DNA reads TGTGCCAGCAGTGACACGGGGGGGACTTCACCCCTCCACTTT.

Worth noting for this clone: At the DNA level, this CDR3 is encoded by other sequences in the same sample as well. CDR3 residues: CASSLVSGETQYF. The DNA for the CDR3 is TGTGCCAGCAGCTTGGTTTCCGGAGAGACCCAGTACTTC. The chain couples TRBV5-6 to TRBJ2-5; D remains unclear. Trimming pared 0 bases from V and 4 bases from J, leaving 7 bases between. Germline V CDR1 and CDR2: SGHDT, YYEEEE. The CDR3 length is 13 residues.

The genes are TRBV5-1 and TRBJ2-1; maybe TRBD2 (6 bases). The CDR3 length is 14 residues. The germline gives CDR1 SGHRS, CDR2 YFSETQ. Trimming removed 4 bases at V and 9 bases at J, with 17 bases between. The CDR3 is CASSPEGSGSEQFF. The CDR3 nucleotides are TGCGCCAGCAGCCCTGAAGGATCCGGGAGTGAGCAGTTCTTC.

The chain uses TRBV19 and TRBJ2-1, with TRBD2 matching over 11 bases. The CDR3 runs to 16 residues. With 8 bases clipped from V and 3 bases from J, the junction kept 9 bases outside the gene matches. CDR1 and CDR2 from the germline V gene are LNHDA and SQIVND (reference sequence). CDR3 loop: CASAYRGLADYNEQFF. The CDR3 bases are TGTGCCAGTGCCTATCGGGGACTAGCGGACTACAATGAGCAGTTCTTC.

The rearrangement joins TRBV4-1 to TRBJ1-2; 10 nucleotides agree with TRBD1. Trimming at V came to 3 bases and at J to 7 bases, leaving 14 bases not matched to a gene. The CDR3 totals 17 residues. Germline values: CDR1 MGHRA, CDR2 YSYEKL. The CDR3 coding sequence is TGCGCCAGCAGCCATACCCGGGACAGGGGACTCAGGGGTGGCTACACCTTC. As protein: CASSHTRDRGLRGGYTF.

This clone came up a few times. CDR3 protein: CASSQDLAGDSKREQFF. For the CDR3, the DNA is TGCGCCAGCAGCCAAGATCTCGCCGGGGATAGCAAGCGGGAGCAGTTCTTC. The chain employs TRBV4-1 and TRBJ2-1, with D possibly matching TRBD2 (5 bases). In germline, CDR1 is MGHRA, CDR2 YSYEKL. V gave up 0 bases and J gave up 10 bases, with 22 bases separating them. This CDR3 has 17 residues.

This rearrangement joins TRBV28 to TRBJ1-1; D may be TRBD1 (5 bases). Germline CDR1 MDHEN, CDR2 SYDVKM. V lost 6 bases and J 5 bases, leaving 19 bases between the germline ends. This CDR3 is 15 amino acids long. This CDR3 reads CASSSFGGARTEAFF. The CDR3, as DNA: TGTGCCAGCAGCTCCTTTGGAGGGGCGAGGACTGAAGCTTTCTTT.

Concerning this clone: The identical CDR3 is also encoded by other nucleotide sequences in the sample. The genes are TRBV28 and TRBJ2-5; 8 bases fit TRBD2. Germline V gives CDR1 MDHEN, CDR2 SYDVKM. The length of the CDR3 is 15 residues. The trim removed 3 bases at V and 4 bases at J, leaving 7 bases unmatched. The CDR3 region has the DNA TGTGCCAGCAGTTTGCCTGGACTAGCCGGAGAGACCCAGTACTTC. This sequence encodes CASSLPGLAGETQYF.

In its sample, this clone was seen a few times. The chain is built from TRBV6-6 and TRBJ2-1; no definite D call. The germline V gene has CDR1 MNHNY and CDR2 SVGAGI (reference sequence). This CDR3 contains 14 residues. V lost 6 bases and J lost 0, with 9 bases in between. CDR3 in DNA: TGTGCCAGCAGCAAGGAGAGCTCCTACAATGAGCAGTTCTTC. Amino acids: CASSKESSYNEQFF.

The rearrangement uses TRBV2 and TRBJ2-1; TRBD1 or TRBD2 may be the D gene (5 bases each). The ends were cut back, 6 bases at V and 10 bases at J, with 13 bases in the middle. The CDR3 spans 12 residues. Germline CDR1 SNHLY, CDR2 FYNNEI. CDR3 amino acids: CASRGTKREQFF. As DNA, the CDR3 is TGTGCCAGCAGGGGGACCAAAAGGGAGCAGTTCTTC.

V and J are TRBV5-4 and TRBJ2-7; a possible D gene is TRBD1 (5 bases). Germline lookup yields CDR1 SGHNT and CDR2 YYREEE (reference sequence). The CDR3 has 16 residues. The ends were cut back, 5 bases at V and 2 bases at J, with 20 bases in the middle. Here the CDR3 reads CASSAGVFRAPYEQYF. The CDR3, as DNA: TGTGCCAGCAGTGCTGGAGTGTTCAGGGCCCCCTACGAGCAGTACTTC.

There are a few counts of this clone. Here the CDR3 reads CASSESQTGYGYTF. The DNA of the CDR3 is TGTGCCAGCAGTGAATCCCAGACCGGCTATGGCTACACCTTC. The chain links TRBV2 to TRBJ1-2, with no clear D. The germline gives CDR1 SNHLY, CDR2 FYNNEI. Trimming shortened V by 2 bases and J by 4 bases, and 11 bases separated the two germline ends. The CDR3 contains 14 residues.

This clone was seen only a few times. This CDR3 is CASSMVYGYTF. The DNA for the CDR3 is TGTGCCAGCAGCATGGTCTATGGCTACACCTTC. V is TRBV6-1 and J is TRBJ1-2; unclear D gene. The V gene lost 6 bases and the J gene lost 4 bases, with 6 bases spanning the gap. Germline V gene sequence: CDR1 MNHNS, CDR2 SASEGT. The CDR3 covers 11 residues.

The genes are TRBV4-1 and TRBJ2-3; 8 nucleotides match TRBD1. The CDR3 extends over 16 amino acids. Germline V lookup: CDR1 MGHRA, CDR2 YSYEKL. J was trimmed by 2 bases and V by 1 base; bases with no gene match: 5. CDR3 region: CASSQVTGADTDTQYF. In DNA, the CDR3 is TGCGCCAGCAGCCAAGTGACAGGGGCGGACACAGATACGCAGTATTTT.

V usage is TRBV10-3 and J usage is TRBJ2-2; 14 bases agree with TRBD2. The CDR3 loop spans 17 amino acids. Germline values: CDR1 ENHRY, CDR2 SYGVKD. The V and J ends lost 5 bases and 5 bases, in that order; junction bases with no gene match: 7. CDR3 protein: CAISIGTSGSSTGELFF. The CDR3 DNA follows: TGTGCCATCAGTATAGGGACTAGCGGGAGTTCTACCGGGGAGCTGTTTTTT.

This chain joins TRBV6-5 and TRBJ2-5; D not resolved. CDR1 and CDR2 (germline): MNHEY, SVGAGI. The CDR3 extends over 13 amino acids. V was trimmed by 6 bases and J by 4 bases, leaving 12 bases between them. This chain's CDR3 is CASSHPGRETQYF. CDR3 sequence (DNA): TGTGCCAGCAGCCACCCTGGACGAGAGACCCAGTACTTC.

The rearrangement uses TRBV19 and TRBJ2-3, with 8 nucleotides matching TRBD2. The CDR3 spans 17 residues. The germline gives CDR1 LNHDA, CDR2 SQIVND (reference sequence). With V trimmed by 5 bases and J by 0 bases, 10 bases remained unmatched. CDR3 residues: CASSPDTSGFSTDTQYF. CDR3 DNA sequence: TGTGCCAGTAGTCCGGATACTAGCGGTTTTAGCACAGATACGCAGTATTTT.